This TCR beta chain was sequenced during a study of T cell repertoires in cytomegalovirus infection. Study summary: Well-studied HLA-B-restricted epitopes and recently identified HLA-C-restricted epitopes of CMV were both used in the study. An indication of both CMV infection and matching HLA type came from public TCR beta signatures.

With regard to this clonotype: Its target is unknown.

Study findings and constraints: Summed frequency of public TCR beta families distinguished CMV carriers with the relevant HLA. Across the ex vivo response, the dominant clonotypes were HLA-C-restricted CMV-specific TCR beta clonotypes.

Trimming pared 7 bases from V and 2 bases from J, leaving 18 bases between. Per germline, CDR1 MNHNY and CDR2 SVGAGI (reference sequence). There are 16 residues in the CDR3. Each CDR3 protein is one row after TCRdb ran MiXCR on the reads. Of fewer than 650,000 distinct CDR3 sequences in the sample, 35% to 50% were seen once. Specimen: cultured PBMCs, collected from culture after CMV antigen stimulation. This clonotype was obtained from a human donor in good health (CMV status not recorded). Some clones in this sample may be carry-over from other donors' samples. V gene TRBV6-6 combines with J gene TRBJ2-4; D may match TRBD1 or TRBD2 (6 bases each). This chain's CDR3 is CASKNGGLFSKNIQYF. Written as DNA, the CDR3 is TGTGCCAGCAAAAATGGGGGGCTTTTCTCCAAAAACATTCAGTACTTC.